The 2 T cell receptor beta chains listed next were all sequenced from one sample in a study of T cell responses to AZD1222 COVID-19 vaccine. TCRdb keeps only in-frame clones here, not all; method: immunoSEQ multiplex PCR. The repertoire holds about 140,000 clones, with 85% to 90% as singletons. This specimen was peripheral blood, taken on day 0 of AZD1222 vaccination. The receptors originated from an adult in good health.

This rearrangement joins TRBV28 to TRBJ2-7; D is undetermined. Germline V lookup: CDR1 MDHEN, CDR2 SYDVKM. The CDR3 length is 14 residues. V was cut by 3 bases and J by 0 bases, with 9 bases left in between. The CDR3 protein is CASSFRGISYEQYF. DNA of the CDR3: TGTGCCAGCAGTTTCCGCGGAATCTCCTACGAGCAGTACTTC.

The chain is built from TRBV2 and TRBJ1-3; 8 bases agree with TRBD1. J was trimmed by 3 bases and V by 4 bases; bases with no gene match: 11. Germline assignment: CDR1 SNHLY and CDR2 FYNNEI. The CDR3 contains 17 residues. CDR3 in amino acids: CASSGGDRILFGNTIYF. The CDR3 nucleotides read TGTGCCAGCAGTGGTGGGGACAGGATTTTGTTTGGAAACACCATATATTTT.